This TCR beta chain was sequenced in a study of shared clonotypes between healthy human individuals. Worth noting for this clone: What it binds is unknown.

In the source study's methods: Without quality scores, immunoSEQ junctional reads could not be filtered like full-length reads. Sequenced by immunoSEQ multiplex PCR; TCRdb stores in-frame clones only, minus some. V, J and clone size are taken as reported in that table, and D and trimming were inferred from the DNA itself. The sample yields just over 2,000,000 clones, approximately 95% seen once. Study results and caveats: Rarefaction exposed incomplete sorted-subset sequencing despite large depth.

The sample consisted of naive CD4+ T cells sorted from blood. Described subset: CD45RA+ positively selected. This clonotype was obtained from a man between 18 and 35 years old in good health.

CDR3 residues: CASSLAPWLTGGNSPLHF. Written as DNA, the CDR3 is TGTGCCAGCAGCTTAGCGCCGTGGTTGACAGGCGGGAATTCACCCCTCCACTTT. The V gene is TRBV7-8, the J gene TRBJ1-6; D may be TRBD1 (6 bases). V was clipped by 0 bases and J by 7 bases, with 19 bases between them. Germline loops: CDR1 SGHVS, CDR2 FQNEAQ. This CDR3 comprises 18 residues.